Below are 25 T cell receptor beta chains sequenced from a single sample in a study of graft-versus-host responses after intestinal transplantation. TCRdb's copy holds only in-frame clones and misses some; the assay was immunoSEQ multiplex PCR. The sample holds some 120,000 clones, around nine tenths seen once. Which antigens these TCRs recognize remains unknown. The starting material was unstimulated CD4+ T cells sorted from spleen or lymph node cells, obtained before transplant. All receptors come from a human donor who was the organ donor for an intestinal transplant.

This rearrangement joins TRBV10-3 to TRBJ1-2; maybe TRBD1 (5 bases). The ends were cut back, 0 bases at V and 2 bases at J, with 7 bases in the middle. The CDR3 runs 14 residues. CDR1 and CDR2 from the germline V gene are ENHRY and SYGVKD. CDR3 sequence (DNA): TGTGCCATCAGTGAGTCGGGGGGGAACTATGGCTACACCTTC. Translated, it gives CAISESGGNYGYTF.

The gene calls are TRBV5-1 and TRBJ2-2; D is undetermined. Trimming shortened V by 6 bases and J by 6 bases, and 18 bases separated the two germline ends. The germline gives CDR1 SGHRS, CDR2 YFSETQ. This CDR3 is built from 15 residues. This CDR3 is CASNRYTASPGELFF. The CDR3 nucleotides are TGCGCCAGCAACCGTTATACGGCTTCCCCCGGGGAGCTGTTTTTT. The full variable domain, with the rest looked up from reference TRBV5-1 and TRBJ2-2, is KAGVTQTPRYLIKTRGQQVTLSCSPISGHRSVSWYQQTPGQGLQFLFEYFSETQRNKGNFPGRFSGRQFSNSRSEMNVSTLELGDSALYLCASNRYTASPGELFFGEGSRLTVL.

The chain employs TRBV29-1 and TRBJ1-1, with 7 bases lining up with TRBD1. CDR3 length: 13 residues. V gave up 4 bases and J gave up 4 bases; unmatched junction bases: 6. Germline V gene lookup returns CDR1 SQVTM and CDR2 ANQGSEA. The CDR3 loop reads CSVVQGGGTEAFF. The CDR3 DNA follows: TGCAGCGTTGTTCAAGGGGGCGGCACTGAAGCTTTCTTT.

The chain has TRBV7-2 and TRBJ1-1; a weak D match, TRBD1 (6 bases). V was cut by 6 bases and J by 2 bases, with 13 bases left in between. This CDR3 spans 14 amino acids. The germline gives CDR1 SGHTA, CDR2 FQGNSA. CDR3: CASRTGTPNTEAFF. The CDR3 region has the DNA TGTGCCAGCAGGACGGGGACACCTAACACTGAAGCTTTCTTT.

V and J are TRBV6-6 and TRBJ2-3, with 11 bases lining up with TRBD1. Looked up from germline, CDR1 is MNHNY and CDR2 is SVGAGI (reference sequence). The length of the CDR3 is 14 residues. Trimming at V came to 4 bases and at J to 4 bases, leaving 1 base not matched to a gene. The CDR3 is CASSLGQGADTQYF. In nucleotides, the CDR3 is TGTGCCAGCAGTTTGGGACAGGGGGCAGATACGCAGTATTTT.

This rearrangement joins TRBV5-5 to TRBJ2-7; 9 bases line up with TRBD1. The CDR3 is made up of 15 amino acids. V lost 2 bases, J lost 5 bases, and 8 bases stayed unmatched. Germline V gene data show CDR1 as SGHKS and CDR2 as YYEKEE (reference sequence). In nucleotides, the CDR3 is TGTGCCAGCAGCTTAAGACAGGGGGTATCGGACGAGCAGTACTTC. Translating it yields CASSLRQGVSDEQYF.

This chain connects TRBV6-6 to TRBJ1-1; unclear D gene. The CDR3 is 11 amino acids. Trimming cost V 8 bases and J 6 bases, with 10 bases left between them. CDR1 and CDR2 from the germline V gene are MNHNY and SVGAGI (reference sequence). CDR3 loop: CASRVFAEAFF. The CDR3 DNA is TGTGCCAGCCGGGTGTTCGCTGAAGCTTTCTTT.

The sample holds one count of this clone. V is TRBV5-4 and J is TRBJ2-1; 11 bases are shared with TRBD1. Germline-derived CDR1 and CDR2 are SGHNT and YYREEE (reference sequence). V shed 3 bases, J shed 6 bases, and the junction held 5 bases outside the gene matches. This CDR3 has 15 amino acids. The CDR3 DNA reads TGTGCCAGCAGCTGGGACAGGGGGTTTGGCAATGAGCAGTTCTTC. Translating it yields CASSWDRGFGNEQFF. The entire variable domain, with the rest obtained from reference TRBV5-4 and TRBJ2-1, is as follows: ETGVTQSPTHLIKTRGQQVTLRCSSQSGHNTVSWYQQALGQGPQFIFQYYREEENGRGNFPPRFSGLQFPNYSSELNVNALELDDSALYLCASSWDRGFGNEQFFGPGTRLTVL.

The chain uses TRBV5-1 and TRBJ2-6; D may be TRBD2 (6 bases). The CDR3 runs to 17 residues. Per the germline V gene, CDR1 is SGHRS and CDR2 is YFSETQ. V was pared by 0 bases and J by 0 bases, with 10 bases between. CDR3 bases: TGCGCCAGCAGCTTGGGGGGGACTGACTCTGGGGCCAACGTCCTGACTTTC. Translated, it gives CASSLGGTDSGANVLTF.

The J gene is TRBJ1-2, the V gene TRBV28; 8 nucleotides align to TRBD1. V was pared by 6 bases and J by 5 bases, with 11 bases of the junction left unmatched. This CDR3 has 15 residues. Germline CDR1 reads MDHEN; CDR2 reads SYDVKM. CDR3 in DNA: TGTGCCAGCAGCCGGACAGGGAGCATAGGGTATGGCTACACCTTC. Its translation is CASSRTGSIGYGYTF.

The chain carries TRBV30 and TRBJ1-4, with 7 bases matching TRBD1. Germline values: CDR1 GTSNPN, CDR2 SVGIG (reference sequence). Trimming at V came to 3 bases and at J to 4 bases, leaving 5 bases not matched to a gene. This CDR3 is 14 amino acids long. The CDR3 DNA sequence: TGTGCCTGGAGCTCGGGACAGCTTAATGAAAAACTGTTTTTT. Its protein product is CAWSSGQLNEKLFF. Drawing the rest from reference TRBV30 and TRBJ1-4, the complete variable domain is SQTIHQWPATLVQPVGSPLSLECTVEGTSNPNLYWYRQAAGRGLQLLFYSVGIGQISSEVPQNLSASRPQDRQFILSSKKLLLSDSGFYLCAWSSGQLNEKLFFGSGTQLSVL.

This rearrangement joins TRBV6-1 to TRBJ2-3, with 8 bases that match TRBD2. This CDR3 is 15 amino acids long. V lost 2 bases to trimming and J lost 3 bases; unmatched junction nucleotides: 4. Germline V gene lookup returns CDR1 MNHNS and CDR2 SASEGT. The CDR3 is CASSETGGSTDTQYF. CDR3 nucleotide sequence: TGTGCCAGCAGTGAAACGGGGGGGAGTACAGATACGCAGTATTTT.

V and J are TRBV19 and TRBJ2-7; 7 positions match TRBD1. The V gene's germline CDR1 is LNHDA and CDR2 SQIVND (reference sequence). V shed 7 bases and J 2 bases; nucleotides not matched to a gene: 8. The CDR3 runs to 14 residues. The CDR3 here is CASTERGPPYEQYF. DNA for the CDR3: TGTGCCAGTACCGAGAGGGGGCCCCCCTACGAGCAGTACTTC.

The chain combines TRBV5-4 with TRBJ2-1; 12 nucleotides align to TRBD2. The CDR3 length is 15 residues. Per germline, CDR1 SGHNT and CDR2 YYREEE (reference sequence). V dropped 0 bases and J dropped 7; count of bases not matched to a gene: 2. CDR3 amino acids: CASSLDLAGGNEQFF. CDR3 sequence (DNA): TGTGCCAGCAGCTTGGACCTAGCGGGAGGGAATGAGCAGTTCTTC.

The chain's CDR3 is CASSEARWTEAFF. The CDR3, as DNA: TGTGCCAGCAGTGAAGCCCGGTGGACTGAAGCTTTCTTT. J is TRBJ1-1 and V is TRBV2; D uncertain. The CDR3 length is 13 residues. Germline V lookup: CDR1 SNHLY, CDR2 FYNNEI. Trimming removed 0 bases at V and 5 bases at J, with 7 bases between. Drawing the rest from reference TRBV2 and TRBJ1-1, the complete variable domain is EPEVTQTPSHQVTQMGQEVILRCVPISNHLYFYWYRQILGQKVEFLVSFYNNEISEKSEIFDDQFSVERPDGSNFTLKIRSTKLEDSAMYFCASSEARWTEAFFGQGTRLTVV.

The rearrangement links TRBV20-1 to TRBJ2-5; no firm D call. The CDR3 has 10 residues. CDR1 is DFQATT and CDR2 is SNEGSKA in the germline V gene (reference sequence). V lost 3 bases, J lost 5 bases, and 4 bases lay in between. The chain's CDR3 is CSASGETQYF. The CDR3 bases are TGCAGTGCTAGCGGTGAGACCCAGTACTTC.

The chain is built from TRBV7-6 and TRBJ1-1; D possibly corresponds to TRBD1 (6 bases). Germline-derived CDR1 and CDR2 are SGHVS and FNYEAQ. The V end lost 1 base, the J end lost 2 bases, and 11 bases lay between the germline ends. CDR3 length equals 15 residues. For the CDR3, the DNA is TGTGCCAGCAGCTTAGGGGGGGCCGTAAACACTGAAGCTTTCTTT. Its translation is CASSLGGAVNTEAFF.

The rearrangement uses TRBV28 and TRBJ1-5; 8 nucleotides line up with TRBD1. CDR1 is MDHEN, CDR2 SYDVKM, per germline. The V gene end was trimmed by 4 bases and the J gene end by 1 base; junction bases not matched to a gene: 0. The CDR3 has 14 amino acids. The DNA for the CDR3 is TGTGCCAGCAGTTGGACAGGGAGCAATCAGCCCCAGCATTTT. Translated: CASSWTGSNQPQHF.

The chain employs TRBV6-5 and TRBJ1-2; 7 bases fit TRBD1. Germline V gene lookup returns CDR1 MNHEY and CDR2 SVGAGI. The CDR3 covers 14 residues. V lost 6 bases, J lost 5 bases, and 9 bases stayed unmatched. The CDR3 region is CASRPPGGGYGYTF. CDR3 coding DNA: TGTGCCAGCAGACCTCCAGGGGGAGGGTATGGCTACACCTTC.

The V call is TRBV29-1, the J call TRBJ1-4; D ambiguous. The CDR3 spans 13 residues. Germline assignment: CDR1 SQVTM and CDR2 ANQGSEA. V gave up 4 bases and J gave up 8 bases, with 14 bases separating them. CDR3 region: CSVGKGGGEKLFF. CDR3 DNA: TGCAGCGTTGGAAAAGGAGGAGGGGAAAAACTGTTTTTT.

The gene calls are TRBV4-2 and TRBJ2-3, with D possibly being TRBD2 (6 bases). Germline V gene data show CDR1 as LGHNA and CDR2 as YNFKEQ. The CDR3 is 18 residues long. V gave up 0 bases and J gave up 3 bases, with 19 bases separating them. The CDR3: CASSQDLLAPSQTDTQYF. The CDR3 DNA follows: TGTGCCAGCAGCCAAGATCTGCTAGCGCCGTCACAGACAGATACGCAGTATTTT.

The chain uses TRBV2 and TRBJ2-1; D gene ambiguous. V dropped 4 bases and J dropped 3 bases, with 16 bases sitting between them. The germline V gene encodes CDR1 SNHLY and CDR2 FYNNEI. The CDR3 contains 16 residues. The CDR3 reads CASSGGPSIYYNEQFF. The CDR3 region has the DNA TGTGCCAGCAGTGGCGGACCGTCCATCTACTACAATGAGCAGTTCTTC.

The CDR3 DNA reads as TGCAGCGTCACGGAGACTAGTCGGGAGACCCAGTACTTC. It is translated as CSVTETSRETQYF. The chain links TRBV29-1 to TRBJ2-5, with a possible D match to TRBD2 (6 bases). From germline, CDR1 is SQVTM and CDR2 ANQGSEA. The CDR3 extends over 13 amino acids. Trimming shortened V by 6 bases and J by 5 bases, and 16 bases separated the two germline ends.

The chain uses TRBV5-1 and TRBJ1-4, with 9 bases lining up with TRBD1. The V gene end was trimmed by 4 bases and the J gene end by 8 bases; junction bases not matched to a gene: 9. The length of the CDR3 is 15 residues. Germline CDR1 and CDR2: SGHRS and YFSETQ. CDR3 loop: CASSPEGTGYEKLFF. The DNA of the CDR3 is TGCGCCAGCAGCCCGGAGGGGACAGGGTACGAAAAACTGTTTTTT. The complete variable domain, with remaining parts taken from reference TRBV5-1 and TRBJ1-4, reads KAGVTQTPRYLIKTRGQQVTLSCSPISGHRSVSWYQQTPGQGLQFLFEYFSETQRNKGNFPGRFSGRQFSNSRSEMNVSTLELGDSALYLCASSPEGTGYEKLFFGSGTQLSVL.

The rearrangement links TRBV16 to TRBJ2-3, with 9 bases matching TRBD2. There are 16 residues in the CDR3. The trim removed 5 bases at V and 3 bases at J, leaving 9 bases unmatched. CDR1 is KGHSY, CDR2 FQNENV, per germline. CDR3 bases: TGTGCCAGCAGCGCACTTAGCGGGAGTGGAACAGATACGCAGTATTTT. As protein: CASSALSGSGTDTQYF.